The table lists the clone carrying this T cell receptor beta chain with a few counts. Its target is not known. The sample originates from a study of cytomegalovirus exposure and HLA in healthy donors. This CDR3 is 13 amino acids long. The germline V gene has CDR1 SEHNR and CDR2 FQNEAQ (reference sequence). Trimming removed 3 bases at V and 3 bases at J, with 8 bases between. The PCR used 60 Vbeta and 13 Jbeta primers. Sequencing used immunoSEQ multiplex PCR; TCRdb keeps in-frame clones, though not all of them. The table lists about 170,000 clones, 60% to 85% of them singletons, with about 3.1% in the top ten. Each of the donors was a healthy bone marrow donor. Broader study findings: CMV antigen specificity of three CMV-associated chains was confirmed in vitro. Sequencing artifact likely explains a cluster of highly shared sequence variants. Compared with the roughly 700-donor mean, an Asian-associated ancestry cluster reportedly had fewer N-insertions, according to a later analysis.

This clonotype was obtained from a female donor in good health and CMV-seronegative. The rearrangement links TRBV7-9 to TRBJ1-2, with a tentative D call TRBD1 (5 bases). Sequenced material: PBMCs. CDR3 coding DNA: TGTGCCAGCAGCTTCGACAGCGACTATGGCTACACCTTC. Its protein product is CASSFDSDYGYTF. Full variable domain (rest looked up from reference TRBV7-9 and TRBJ1-2): DTGVSQNPRHKITKRGQNVTFRCDPISEHNRLYWYRQTLGQGPEFLTYFQNEAQLEKSRLLSDRFSAERPKGSFSTLEIQRTEQGDSAMYLCASSFDSDYGYTFGSGTRLTVV.